The 16 T cell receptor beta chains listed next were all sequenced from one sample in a study of T cells in women clearing cervical HPV infection. Assay: immunoSEQ multiplex PCR; the TCRdb copy retains only in-frame clones and omits some. The repertoire table contains roughly 34,000 clones. The sequencing sample was made of blood buffy coat. All receptors derive from a woman between 18 and 69 years old with a cervical HPV16 infection that either progressed to CIN3+ or cleared (not recorded which).

Points on this clone: The observed sequence ends 3 residues before the CDR3 terminus, with the missing tail filled in from the germline J gene. The chain links TRBV20-1 to TRBJ2-6; 7 bases align to TRBD1. The V gene end was trimmed by 5 bases and the J gene end by 0 bases; junction bases not matched to a gene: 7. Germline CDR1 reads DFQATT; CDR2 reads SNEGSKA (reference sequence). The CDR3 spans 16 residues. The covered CDR3 bases are TGCAGTGCTCCCAGGACAGGTACCTCTGGGGCCAACGTC. It translates to CSAPRTGTSGANV. The full CDR3 protein is CSAPRTGTSGANVLTF.

With regard to this clone: The DNA ends 3 residues before the CDR3 does, and the rest of the CDR3 is filled in from the germline J gene. J is TRBJ1-2 and V is TRBV29-1; 7 positions match TRBD1. The CDR3 covers 14 residues. The germline gives CDR1 SQVTM, CDR2 ANQGSEA. V lost 5 bases and J lost 4; bases outside the gene matches: 10. The sequenced part of the CDR3 DNA is TGCAGCGTTTGGGATCCGGGACAGTCCTATGGC. Translating it yields CSVWDPGQSYG. The whole CDR3 protein reads CSVWDPGQSYGYTF.

As concerns this clone: The CDR3 end is not reached by the read, which stops 3 residues before it; the germline J gene fills it in. The chain carries TRBV20-1 and TRBJ1-2; 9 nucleotides align to TRBD1. The CDR3 consists of 14 residues. V gave up 3 bases and J gave up 4 bases; unmatched junction bases: 6. The germline V gene has CDR1 DFQATT and CDR2 SNEGSKA (reference sequence). The CDR3 reads CSASPGQGLYGYTF. CDR3 DNA, as far as it was read: TGCAGTGCTAGCCCGGGACAGGGCCTCTATGGC.

Turning to this clone: The CDR3 goes on 3 residues after the read ends, and that part is filled in from the germline J gene. V is TRBV12-3 or TRBV12-4 and J is TRBJ2-5; 7 bases map to TRBD2. The CDR3 is 14 residues long. Unmatched junction bases numbered 1, after V lost 0 bases and J lost 3 bases. The covered CDR3 bases are TGTGCCAGCAGTTTAGCGGGAGGGGAAGAGACC. It encodes CASSLAGGEET. The entire CDR3 sequence reads CASSLAGGEETQYF.

Details on this clone: The read comes to an end 3 residues before the CDR3 does, leaving the germline J gene to fill in the end. J is TRBJ2-1 and V is TRBV20-1; 9 bases align to TRBD2. From germline, CDR1 is DFQATT and CDR2 SNEGSKA (reference sequence). CDR3 length: 15 amino acids. V lost 6 bases, J lost 6 bases, and 12 bases stayed unmatched. The CDR3 bases that were read are TGCAGTGCCCCGGAGGCGGGAGGGAGAGGCAATGAG. It specifies CSAPEAGGRGNE. The entire CDR3 sequence reads CSAPEAGGRGNEQFF.

As regards this clone: Read sequence stops 3 residues before the CDR3 end, and the germline J gene provides the missing end. The chain couples TRBV20-1 to TRBJ2-1; 8 nucleotides align to TRBD2. The J segment lost 6 bases and the V segment lost 4 bases, leaving 11 bases of the junction unmatched. Germline V gene sequence: CDR1 DFQATT, CDR2 SNEGSKA (reference sequence). The CDR3 is made up of 15 amino acids. The DNA read from the CDR3 is TGCAGTGCTACGAGACCGGGACTAGGGGGCAATGAG. This sequence encodes CSATRPGLGGNE. The complete CDR3 reads CSATRPGLGGNEQFF.

Notes on this clone: With the read ending 3 residues before the CDR3 end, the germline J gene is used to fill in that end. J is TRBJ2-7 and V is TRBV6-4, with D maybe TRBD1 (6 bases). Germline V CDR1 and CDR2: MRHNA, SNTAGT. The germline V and J ends were trimmed by 6 bases and 3 bases, with 18 bases remaining between them. This CDR3 spans 15 amino acids. CDR3: CASSELPTGFYEQYF. Partial CDR3 DNA: TGTGCCAGCAGCGAACTCCCAACAGGGTTCTACGAG.

With respect to this clone: The sequence runs out 3 residues before the end of the CDR3; the remainder is reconstructed from the germline J gene. The chain joins TRBV7-9 to TRBJ1-6, with D perhaps matching TRBD1 (5 bases). CDR1 SEHNR and CDR2 FQNEAQ come from the germline V gene (reference sequence). The V end lost 5 bases, the J end lost 8 bases, and 16 bases lay between the germline ends. The CDR3 has 15 residues. The CDR3 loop is CASSVRGGSDSPLHF. CDR3 bases read: TGTGCCAGCAGCGTCCGGGGGGGAAGCGATTCACCC.

To note about this clone: The CDR3 end is not reached by the read, which stops 3 residues before it; the germline J gene fills it in. The V gene is TRBV30, the J gene TRBJ1-2; D is perhaps TRBD1 (5 bases). This CDR3 has 13 amino acids. Germline V lookup: CDR1 GTSNPN, CDR2 SVGIG (reference sequence). The V gene lost 2 bases and the J gene lost 4 bases, with 11 bases spanning the gap. The part of the CDR3 DNA that was read is TGTGCCTGGAGTATGGGGGGATCCTATGGC. Protein: CAWSMGGSYG. The whole CDR3 is CAWSMGGSYGYTF.

Points on this clone: The read terminates 3 residues ahead of where the CDR3 ends, so the germline J gene completes it. This rearrangement joins TRBV7-9 to TRBJ2-1, with 7 positions matching TRBD2. Per the germline V gene, CDR1 is SEHNR and CDR2 is FQNEAQ (reference sequence). This CDR3 has 14 amino acids. Trimming at V came to 2 bases and at J to 8 bases, leaving 6 bases not matched to a gene. Incomplete CDR3 DNA: TGTGCCAGCAGCTTAAGACTAGCCGAAGATGAG. Translation: CASSLRLAEDE. The CDR3 reads in full as CASSLRLAEDEQFF. The whole variable domain, filled in from reference TRBV7-9 and TRBJ2-1, reads DTGVSQNPRHKITKRGQNVTFRCDPISEHNRLYWYRQTLGQGPEFLTYFQNEAQLEKSRLLSDRFSAERPKGSFSTLEIQRTEQGDSAMYLCASSLRLAEDEQFFGPGTRLTVL.

About this clone itself: A read error may produce the germline difference seen at one junction end. Read coverage stops 3 residues before the CDR3 terminus; the germline J gene supplies the remainder. The V call is TRBV4-2, the J call TRBJ2-7; D is possibly TRBD2 (6 bases). The CDR3 has 14 residues. Germline CDR1 LGHNA, CDR2 YNFKEQ. Incomplete CDR3 DNA: TGCGCCAGCAGCGGGCTTTTGGATTCCTACGAG. Translating gives CASSGLLDSYE. The full CDR3 protein reads CASSGLLDSYEQYF.

Remarks on this clone: The read comes to an end 3 residues before the CDR3 does, leaving the germline J gene to fill in the end. The rearrangement joins TRBV20-1 to TRBJ1-2; no reliable D call. Germline V gives CDR1 DFQATT, CDR2 SNEGSKA (reference sequence). The CDR3 totals 12 residues. V lost 5 bases and J lost 4, with 11 bases in between. The CDR3 loop is CSAPTETYGYTF. The part of the CDR3 DNA that was read is TGCAGTGCTCCCACAGAGACCTATGGC.

As concerns this clone: Coverage ceases 3 residues before the CDR3 finishes, and the germline J gene fills in the end. The rearrangement uses TRBV16 and TRBJ2-2, with no clear D. The CDR3 is 13 residues long. Germline CDR1 is KGHSY and CDR2 is FQNENV. The V end was cut by 2 bases, the J end by 3 bases, with 4 bases between. CDR3: CASSQRDTGELFF. The DNA read from the CDR3 is TGTGCCAGCAGCCAACGGGACACCGGGGAG.

The CDR3 here is CASSLELVDEQFF. The CDR3 DNA, read in part, is TGTGCCAGCAGCTTAGAGTTAGTAGATGAG. The chain employs TRBV7-6 and TRBJ2-1; D uncertain. The CDR3 is cut off 3 residues early in the read; its end comes from the germline J gene. The CDR3 is 13 amino acids. Germline values: CDR1 SGHVS, CDR2 FNYEAQ. Trimming shortened V by 1 base and J by 8 bases, and 9 bases separated the two germline ends.

Turning to this clone: The observed sequence ends 3 residues before the CDR3 terminus, with the missing tail filled in from the germline J gene. The chain links TRBV7-2 to TRBJ1-1; D call uncertain. The V end was cut by 2 bases, the J end by 5 bases, with 6 bases between. The CDR3 loop spans 12 amino acids. CDR1 is SGHTA, CDR2 FQGNSA, per germline. This CDR3 is CASSLFGTEAFF. The sequenced part of the CDR3 DNA is TGTGCCAGCAGCTTATTCGGGACTGAA.

This chain's CDR3 is CASSFAGEETQYF. The DNA read from the CDR3 is TGTGCCAGCAGCTTTGCAGGAGAGGAGACC. The V call is TRBV7-3, the J call TRBJ2-5, with D unresolved. Read data end 3 residues before the CDR3 end; the end is taken from the germline J gene. With 3 bases removed from V and 5 bases from J, the gap between germline ends came to 10 bases. Germline assignment: CDR1 SGHTA and CDR2 FQGTGA. The CDR3 sequence is 13 residues long.